The clone carrying this T cell receptor beta chain was detected a few times. These data belong to a study of T and B cells in COVID-19 patients. Study details: COVID-19 patients gave peripheral blood either during active infection or after recovery. Comorbidities linked to unfavorable COVID-19 outcome were present in about 90% of the roughly 20 active-infection patients.

From blood, about 240-550 ng of genomic DNA served as TRB template. TRB rearrangements were amplified by multiplex PCR with BIOMED2 TRB-A/B primers. TCRdb called the multiplex PCR reads again in MiXCR, with one record for every CDR3 protein. Here the sample spans 4,000 or so distinct CDR3 sequences, under 30% being singletons. From germline, CDR1 is DFQATT and CDR2 SNEGSKA (reference sequence). The CDR3 loop spans 12 amino acids. Trimming took 6 bases from V and 2 from J; bases not matched to a gene: 3. The TCR was taken from a human donor with active COVID-19. The gene calls are TRBV20-1 and TRBJ2-5; 7 bases are shared with TRBD1. Material: blood. CDR3 sequence (DNA): TGCAGTGCGTCCAGGGGGCAAGAGACCCAGTACTTC. Translated, it gives CSASRGQETQYF.